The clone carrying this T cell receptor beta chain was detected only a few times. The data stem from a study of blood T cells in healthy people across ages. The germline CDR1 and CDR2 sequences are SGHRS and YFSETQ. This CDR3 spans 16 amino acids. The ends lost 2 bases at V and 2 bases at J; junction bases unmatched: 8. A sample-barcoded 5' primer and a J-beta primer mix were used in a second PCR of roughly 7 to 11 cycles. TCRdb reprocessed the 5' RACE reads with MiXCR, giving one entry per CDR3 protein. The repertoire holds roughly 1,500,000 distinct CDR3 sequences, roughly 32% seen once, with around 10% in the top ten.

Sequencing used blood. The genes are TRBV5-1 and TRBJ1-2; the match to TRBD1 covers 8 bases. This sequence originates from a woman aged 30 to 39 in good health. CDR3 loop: CASSLSGQGGNYGYTF. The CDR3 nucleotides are TGCGCCAGCAGCTTAAGTGGACAGGGAGGGAACTATGGCTACACCTTC.